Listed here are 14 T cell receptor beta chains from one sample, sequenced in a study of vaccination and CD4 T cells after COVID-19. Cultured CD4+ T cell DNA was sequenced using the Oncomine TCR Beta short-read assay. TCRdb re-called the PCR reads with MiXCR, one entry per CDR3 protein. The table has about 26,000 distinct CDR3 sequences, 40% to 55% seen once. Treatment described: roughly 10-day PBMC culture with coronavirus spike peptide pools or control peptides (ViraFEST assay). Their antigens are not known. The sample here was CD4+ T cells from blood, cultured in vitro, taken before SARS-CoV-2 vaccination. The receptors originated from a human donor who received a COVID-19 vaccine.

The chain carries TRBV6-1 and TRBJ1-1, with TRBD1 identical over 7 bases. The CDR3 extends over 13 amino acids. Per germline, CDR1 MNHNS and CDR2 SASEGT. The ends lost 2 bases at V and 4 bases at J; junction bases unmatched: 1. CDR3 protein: CASSESGGTEAFF. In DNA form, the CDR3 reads TGTGCCAGCAGTGAATCAGGGGGCACTGAAGCTTTCTTT.

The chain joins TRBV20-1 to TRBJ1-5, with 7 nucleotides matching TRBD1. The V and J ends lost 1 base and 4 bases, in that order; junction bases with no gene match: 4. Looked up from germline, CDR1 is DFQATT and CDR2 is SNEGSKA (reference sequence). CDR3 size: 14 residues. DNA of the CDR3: TGCAGTGCTAGAGGTGCAGGGGGGAATCAGCCCCAGCATTTT. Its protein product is CSARGAGGNQPQHF.

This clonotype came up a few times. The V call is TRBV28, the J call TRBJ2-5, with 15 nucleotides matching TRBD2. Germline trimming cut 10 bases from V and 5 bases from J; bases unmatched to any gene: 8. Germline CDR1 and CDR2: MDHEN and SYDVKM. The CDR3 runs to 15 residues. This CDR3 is CATRTSGGAEETQYF. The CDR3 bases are TGTGCCACCAGGACTAGCGGGGGGGCAGAGGAGACCCAGTACTTC.

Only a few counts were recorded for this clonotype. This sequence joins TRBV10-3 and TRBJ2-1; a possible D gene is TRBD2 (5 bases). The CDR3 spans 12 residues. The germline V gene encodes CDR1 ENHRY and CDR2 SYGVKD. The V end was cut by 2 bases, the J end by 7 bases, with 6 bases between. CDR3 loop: CAISEEGNEQFF. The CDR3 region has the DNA TGTGCCATCAGTGAGGAGGGAAATGAGCAGTTCTTC.

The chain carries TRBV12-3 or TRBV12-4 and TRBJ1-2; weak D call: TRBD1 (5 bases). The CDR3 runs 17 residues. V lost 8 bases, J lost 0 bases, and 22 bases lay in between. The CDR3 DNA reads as TGTGCCAGCCATTTCTCGGGGCGCTGGAAAACTAACTATGGCTACACCTTC. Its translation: CASHFSGRWKTNYGYTF.

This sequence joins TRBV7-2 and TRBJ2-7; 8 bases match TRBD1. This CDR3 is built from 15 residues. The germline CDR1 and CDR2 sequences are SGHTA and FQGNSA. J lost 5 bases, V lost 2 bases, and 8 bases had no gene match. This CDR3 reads CASSLRAGGINEQYF. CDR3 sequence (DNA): TGTGCCAGCAGCTTAAGGGCAGGGGGCATCAACGAGCAGTACTTC.

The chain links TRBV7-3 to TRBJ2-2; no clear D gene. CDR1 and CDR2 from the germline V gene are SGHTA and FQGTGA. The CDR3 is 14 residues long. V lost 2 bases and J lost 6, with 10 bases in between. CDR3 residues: CASSLRPSSGELFF. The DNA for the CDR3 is TGTGCCAGCAGCTTACGCCCTTCGTCCGGGGAGCTGTTTTTT.

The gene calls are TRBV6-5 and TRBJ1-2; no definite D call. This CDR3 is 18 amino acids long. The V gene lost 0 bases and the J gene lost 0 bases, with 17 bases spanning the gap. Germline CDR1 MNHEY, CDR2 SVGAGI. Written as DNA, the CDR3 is TGTGCCAGCAGTTACTCGGACTCTGACGGTCCTACTAACTATGGCTACACCTTC. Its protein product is CASSYSDSDGPTNYGYTF.

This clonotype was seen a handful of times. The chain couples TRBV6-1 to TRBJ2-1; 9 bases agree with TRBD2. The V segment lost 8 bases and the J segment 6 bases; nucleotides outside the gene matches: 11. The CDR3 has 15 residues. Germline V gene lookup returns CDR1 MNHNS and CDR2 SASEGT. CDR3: CASRTAGGRANEQFF. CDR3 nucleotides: TGTGCCAGCCGAACCGCGGGGGGGCGGGCCAATGAGCAGTTCTTC.

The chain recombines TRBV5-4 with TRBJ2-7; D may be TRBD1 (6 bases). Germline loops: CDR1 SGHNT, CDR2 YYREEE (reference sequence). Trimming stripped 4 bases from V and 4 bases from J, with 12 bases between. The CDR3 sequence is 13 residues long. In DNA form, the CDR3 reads TGTGCCAGCAGCCCCGGGACAAGGTACGAGCAGTACTTC. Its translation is CASSPGTRYEQYF.

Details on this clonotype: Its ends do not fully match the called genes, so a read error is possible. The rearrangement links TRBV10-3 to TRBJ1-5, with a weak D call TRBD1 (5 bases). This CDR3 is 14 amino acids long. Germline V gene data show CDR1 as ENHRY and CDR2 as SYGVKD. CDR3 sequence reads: CAKWKGVSNQPRHF. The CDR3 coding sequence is TGTGCCAAATGGAAAGGGGTTAGCAATCAGCCCCGGCATTTT.

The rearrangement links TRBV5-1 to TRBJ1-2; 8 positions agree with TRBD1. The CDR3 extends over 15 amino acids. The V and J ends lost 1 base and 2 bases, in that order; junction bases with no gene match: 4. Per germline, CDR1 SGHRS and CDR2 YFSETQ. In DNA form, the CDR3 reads TGCGCCAGCAGCTTGTCGGCAGGGGGCAACTATGGCTACACCTTC. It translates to CASSLSAGGNYGYTF.

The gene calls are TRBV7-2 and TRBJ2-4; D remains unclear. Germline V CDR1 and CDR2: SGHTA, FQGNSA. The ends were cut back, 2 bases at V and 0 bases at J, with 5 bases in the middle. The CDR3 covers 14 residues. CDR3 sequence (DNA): TGTGCCAGCAGCTTAAGGGAAGCCAAAAACATTCAGTACTTC. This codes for CASSLREAKNIQYF.

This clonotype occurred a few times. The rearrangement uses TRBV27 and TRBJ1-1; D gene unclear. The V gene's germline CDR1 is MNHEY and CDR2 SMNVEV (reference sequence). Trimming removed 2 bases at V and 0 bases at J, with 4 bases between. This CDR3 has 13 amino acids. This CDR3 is CASSLMLNTEAFF. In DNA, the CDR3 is TGTGCCAGCAGTTTAATGCTGAACACTGAAGCTTTCTTT.